The entry below gives a single T cell receptor (beta chain) sequence along with its context. Assay: immunoSEQ multiplex PCR; the TCRdb copy retains only in-frame clones and omits some. Of some 14,000 clones in the sample, 82% were seen once. This sample was included in a study of OX40 agonist ivuxolimab in advanced cancers. Trimming at V came to 7 bases and at J to 1 base, leaving 11 bases not matched to a gene. The CDR3 length is 17 residues. Germline CDR1 and CDR2: MNHEY and SMNVEV (reference sequence). The V gene is TRBV27, the J gene TRBJ1-5, with 9 bases that match TRBD1. This receptor was obtained from an adult with an advanced solid tumor such as melanoma, head and neck, liver or kidney cancer. The specimen was CD4+ or CD8+ T cells sorted from blood, collected in a trial of the OX40 agonist ivuxolimab. The CDR3 DNA is TGTGCCAGCAAGGACAGGGGAGTATCAGGGAGCAATCAGCCCCAGCATTTT. It specifies CASKDRGVSGSNQPQHF.